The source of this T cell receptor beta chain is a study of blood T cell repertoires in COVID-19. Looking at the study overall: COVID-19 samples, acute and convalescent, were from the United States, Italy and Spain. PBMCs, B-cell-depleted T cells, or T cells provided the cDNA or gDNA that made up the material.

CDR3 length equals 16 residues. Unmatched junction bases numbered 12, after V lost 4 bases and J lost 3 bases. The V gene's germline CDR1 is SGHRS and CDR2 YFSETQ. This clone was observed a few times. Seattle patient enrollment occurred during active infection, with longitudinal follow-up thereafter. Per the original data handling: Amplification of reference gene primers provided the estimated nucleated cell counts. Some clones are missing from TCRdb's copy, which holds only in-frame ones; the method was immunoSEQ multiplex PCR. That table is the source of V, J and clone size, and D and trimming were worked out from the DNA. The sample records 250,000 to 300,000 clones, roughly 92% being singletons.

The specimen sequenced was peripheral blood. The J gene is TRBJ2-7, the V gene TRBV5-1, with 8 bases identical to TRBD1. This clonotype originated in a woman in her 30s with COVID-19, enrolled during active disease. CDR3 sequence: CASSPRYGQGGYEQYF. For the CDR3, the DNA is TGCGCCAGCAGCCCAAGATACGGACAGGGAGGCTACGAGCAGTACTTC.